One and the same sample provided the 5 T cell receptor beta chains below, sequenced in a study of T cells in Graves' hyperthyroidism and ophthalmopathy. Amplification targeted TCR beta CDR3 regions from RNA transcripts. Initially, a first-round RT-PCR of the TCR CDR3 employed the HTBI primer set. TCRdb reprocessed the multiplex PCR reads via MiXCR and lists one record per CDR3 protein. Of roughly 93,000 distinct CDR3 sequences listed, around 50% are singletons. The material sequenced was blood. The receptors stem from a woman in her forties with Graves' hyperthyroidism.

This clonotype was observed at least ten times. This chain links TRBV6-2 or TRBV6-3 with TRBJ1-2; weak D call: TRBD1 (5 bases). Germline V gene data show CDR1 as MNHEY and CDR2 as SVGEGT. The CDR3 has 12 residues. The V gene lost 6 bases and the J gene lost 6 bases, with 11 bases spanning the gap. The CDR3: CASRETVDGYTF. The DNA of the CDR3 is TGTGCCAGCAGGGAGACAGTCGATGGCTACACCTTC.

The chain couples TRBV2 to TRBJ2-5, with 14 nucleotides matching TRBD2. The CDR3 is made up of 17 amino acids. Germline CDR1 is SNHLY and CDR2 is FYNNEI. The V gene end was trimmed by 7 bases and the J gene end by 4 bases; junction bases not matched to a gene: 11. The CDR3 is CASNHLGLAGGRETQYF. The CDR3, as DNA: TGTGCCAGCAACCACCTCGGACTAGCGGGAGGCCGAGAGACCCAGTACTTC.

The chain links TRBV7-9 to TRBJ2-7; D perhaps matches TRBD1 (6 bases). The CDR3 is made up of 12 amino acids. Trimming cost V 8 bases and J 4 bases, with 12 bases left between them. The V gene's germline CDR1 is SEHNR and CDR2 FQNEAQ (reference sequence). The DNA for the CDR3 is TGTGCCAGCCCACCTGGACAGTACGAGCAGTACTTC. It codes for CASPPGQYEQYF.

The V and J genes are TRBV7-8 and TRBJ2-3, with a tentative D call TRBD2 (5 bases). The CDR3 contains 13 residues. Germline values: CDR1 SGHVS, CDR2 FQNEAQ. Trimming took off 7 bases at V and 3 bases at J, with 11 bases between the two ends. Written as DNA, the CDR3 is TGTGCCAGCACGGACGGAGGTACAGATACGCAGTATTTT. Protein: CASTDGGTDTQYF.

The chain combines TRBV7-6 with TRBJ1-6, with 7 bases identical to TRBD1. V lost 3 bases and J lost 10; bases outside the gene matches: 9. This CDR3 comprises 15 residues. Germline CDR1 is SGHVS and CDR2 is FNYEAQ. CDR3 region: CASSFGQVLGSPLHF. Here the CDR3 DNA reads TGTGCCAGCAGCTTCGGACAGGTCTTAGGATCACCCCTCCACTTT.